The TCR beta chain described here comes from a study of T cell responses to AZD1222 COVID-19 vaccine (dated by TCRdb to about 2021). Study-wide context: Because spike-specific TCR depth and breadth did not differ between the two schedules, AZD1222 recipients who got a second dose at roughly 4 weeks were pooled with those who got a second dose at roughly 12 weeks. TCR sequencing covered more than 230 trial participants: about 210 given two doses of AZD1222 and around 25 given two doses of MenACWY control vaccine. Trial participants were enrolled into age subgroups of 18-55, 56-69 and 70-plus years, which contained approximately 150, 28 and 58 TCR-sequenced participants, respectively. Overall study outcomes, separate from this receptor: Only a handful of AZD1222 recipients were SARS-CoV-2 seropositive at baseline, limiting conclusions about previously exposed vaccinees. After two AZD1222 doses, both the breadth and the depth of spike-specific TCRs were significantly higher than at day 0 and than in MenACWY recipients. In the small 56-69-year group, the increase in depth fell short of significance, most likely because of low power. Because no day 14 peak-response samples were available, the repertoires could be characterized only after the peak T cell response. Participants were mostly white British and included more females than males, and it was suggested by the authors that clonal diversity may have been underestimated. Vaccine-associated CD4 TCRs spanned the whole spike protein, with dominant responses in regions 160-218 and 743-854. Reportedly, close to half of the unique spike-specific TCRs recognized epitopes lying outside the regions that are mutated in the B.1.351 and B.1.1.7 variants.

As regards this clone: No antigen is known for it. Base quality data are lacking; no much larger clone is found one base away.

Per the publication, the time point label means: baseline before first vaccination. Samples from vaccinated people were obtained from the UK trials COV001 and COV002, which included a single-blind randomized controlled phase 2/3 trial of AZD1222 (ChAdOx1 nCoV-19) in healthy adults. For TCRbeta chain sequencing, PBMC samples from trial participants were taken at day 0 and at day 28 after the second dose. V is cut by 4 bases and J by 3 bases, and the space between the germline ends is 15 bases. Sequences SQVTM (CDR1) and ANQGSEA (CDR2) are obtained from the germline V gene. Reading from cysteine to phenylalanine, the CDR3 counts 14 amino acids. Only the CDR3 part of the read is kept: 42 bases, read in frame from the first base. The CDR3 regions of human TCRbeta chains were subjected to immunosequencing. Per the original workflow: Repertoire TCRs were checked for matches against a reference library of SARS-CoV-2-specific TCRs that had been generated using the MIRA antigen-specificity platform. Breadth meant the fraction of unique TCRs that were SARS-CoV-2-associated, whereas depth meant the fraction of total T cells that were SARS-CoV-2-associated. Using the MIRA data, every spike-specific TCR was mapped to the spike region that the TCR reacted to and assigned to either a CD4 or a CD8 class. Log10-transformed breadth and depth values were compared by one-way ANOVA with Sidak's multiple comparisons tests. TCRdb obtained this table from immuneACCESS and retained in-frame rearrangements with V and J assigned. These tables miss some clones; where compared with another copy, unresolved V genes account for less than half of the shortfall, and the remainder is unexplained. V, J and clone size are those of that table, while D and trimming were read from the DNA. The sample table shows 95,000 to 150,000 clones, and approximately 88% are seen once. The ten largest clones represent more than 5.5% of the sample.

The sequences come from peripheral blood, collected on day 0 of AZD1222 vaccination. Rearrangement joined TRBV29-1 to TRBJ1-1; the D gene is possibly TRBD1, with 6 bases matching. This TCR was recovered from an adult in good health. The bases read TGCAGCGTTGTGATGGGACACACCTACACTGAAGCTTTCTTT. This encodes CSVVMGHTYTEAFF.